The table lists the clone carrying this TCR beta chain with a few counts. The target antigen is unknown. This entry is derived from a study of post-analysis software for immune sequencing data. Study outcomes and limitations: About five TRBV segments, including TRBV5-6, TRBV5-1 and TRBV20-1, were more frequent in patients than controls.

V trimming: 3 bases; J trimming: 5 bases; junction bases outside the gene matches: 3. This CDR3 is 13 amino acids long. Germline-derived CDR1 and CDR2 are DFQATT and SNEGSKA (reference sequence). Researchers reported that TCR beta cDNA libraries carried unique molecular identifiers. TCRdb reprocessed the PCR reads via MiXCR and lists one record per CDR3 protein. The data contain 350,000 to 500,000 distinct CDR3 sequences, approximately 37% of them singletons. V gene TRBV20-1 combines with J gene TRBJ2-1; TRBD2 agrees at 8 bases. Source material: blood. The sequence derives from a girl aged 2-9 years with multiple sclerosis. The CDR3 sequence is CSASTGGNNEQFF. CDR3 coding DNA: TGCAGTGCTAGCACGGGGGGGAACAATGAGCAGTTCTTC.